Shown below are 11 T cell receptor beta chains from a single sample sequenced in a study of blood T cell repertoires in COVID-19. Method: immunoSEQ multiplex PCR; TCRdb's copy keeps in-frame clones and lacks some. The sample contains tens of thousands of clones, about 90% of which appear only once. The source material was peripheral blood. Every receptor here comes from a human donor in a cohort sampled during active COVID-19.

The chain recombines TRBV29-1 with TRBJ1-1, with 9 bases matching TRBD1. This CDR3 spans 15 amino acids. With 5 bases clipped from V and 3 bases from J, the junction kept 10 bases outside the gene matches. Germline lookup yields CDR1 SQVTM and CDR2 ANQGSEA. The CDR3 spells CSVLGNTGGDTEAFF. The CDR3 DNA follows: TGCAGCGTTCTAGGGAATACAGGGGGCGACACTGAAGCTTTCTTT.

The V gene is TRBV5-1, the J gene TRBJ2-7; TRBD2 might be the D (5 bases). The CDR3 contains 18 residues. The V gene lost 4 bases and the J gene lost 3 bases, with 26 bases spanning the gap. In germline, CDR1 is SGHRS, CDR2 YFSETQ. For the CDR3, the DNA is TGCGCCAGCAGCCCGGTGGTAGCGAACGAGAGGTCACTCTACGAGCAGTACTTC. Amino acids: CASSPVVANERSLYEQYF.

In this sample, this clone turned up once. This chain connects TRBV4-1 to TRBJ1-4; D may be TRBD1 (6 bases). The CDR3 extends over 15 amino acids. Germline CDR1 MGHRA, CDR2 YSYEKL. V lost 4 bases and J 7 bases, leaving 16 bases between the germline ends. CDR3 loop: CASSRGTGIREKLFF. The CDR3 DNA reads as TGCGCCAGCAGCCGAGGAACAGGGATCCGTGAAAAACTGTTTTTT.

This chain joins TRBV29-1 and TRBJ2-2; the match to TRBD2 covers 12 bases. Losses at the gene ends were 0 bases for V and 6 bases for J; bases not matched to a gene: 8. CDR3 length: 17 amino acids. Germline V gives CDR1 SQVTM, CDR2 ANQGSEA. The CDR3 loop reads CSVEDRRLAGVSGELFF. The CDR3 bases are TGCAGCGTTGAAGATCGGCGACTAGCGGGAGTCTCCGGGGAGCTGTTTTTT.

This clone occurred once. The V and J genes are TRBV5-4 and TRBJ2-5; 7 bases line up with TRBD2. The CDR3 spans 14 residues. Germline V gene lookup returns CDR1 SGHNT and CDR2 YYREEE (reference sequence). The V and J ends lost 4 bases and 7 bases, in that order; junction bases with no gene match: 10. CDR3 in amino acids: CASSPGLDGATQYF. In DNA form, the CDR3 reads TGTGCCAGCAGCCCCGGACTAGACGGGGCGACCCAGTACTTC. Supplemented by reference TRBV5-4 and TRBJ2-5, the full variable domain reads ETGVTQSPTHLIKTRGQQVTLRCSSQSGHNTVSWYQQALGQGPQFIFQYYREEENGRGNFPPRFSGLQFPNYSSELNVNALELDDSALYLCASSPGLDGATQYFGPGTRLLVL.

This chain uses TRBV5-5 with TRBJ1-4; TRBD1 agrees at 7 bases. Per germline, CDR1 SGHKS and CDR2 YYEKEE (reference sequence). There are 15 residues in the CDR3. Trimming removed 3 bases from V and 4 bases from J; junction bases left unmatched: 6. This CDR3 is CASSWTTGRNEKLFF. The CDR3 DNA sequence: TGTGCCAGCAGCTGGACGACAGGGCGTAATGAAAAACTGTTTTTT. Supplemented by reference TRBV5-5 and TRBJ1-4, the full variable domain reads DAGVTQSPTHLIKTRGQQVTLRCSPISGHKSVSWYQQVLGQGPQFIFQYYEKEERGRGNFPDRFSARQFPNYSSELNVNALLLGDSALYLCASSWTTGRNEKLFFGSGTQLSVL.

In nucleotides, the CDR3 is TGTGCCAGCAGCTTAGAACGGGAGGAGGGGGACGAGCAGTACTTC. Protein product: CASSLEREEGDEQYF. V usage is TRBV5-4 and J usage is TRBJ2-7; D possibly corresponds to TRBD2 (7 bases). V lost 2 bases, J lost 5 bases, and 17 bases lay in between. CDR1 and CDR2 (germline): SGHNT, YYREEE (reference sequence). The CDR3 length is 15 residues.

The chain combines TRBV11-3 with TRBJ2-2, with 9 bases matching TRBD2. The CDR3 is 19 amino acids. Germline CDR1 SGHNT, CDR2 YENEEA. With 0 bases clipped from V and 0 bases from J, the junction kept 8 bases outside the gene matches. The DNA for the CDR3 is TGTGCCAGCAGCTTAGATCGAGCGGGGGGCCCAACGAACACCGGGGAGCTGTTTTTT. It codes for CASSLDRAGGPTNTGELFF.

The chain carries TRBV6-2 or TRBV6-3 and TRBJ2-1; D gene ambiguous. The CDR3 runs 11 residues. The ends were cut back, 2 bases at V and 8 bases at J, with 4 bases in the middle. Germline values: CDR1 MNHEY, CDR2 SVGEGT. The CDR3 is CASSYLHEQFF. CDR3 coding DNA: TGTGCCAGCAGTTACCTTCATGAGCAGTTCTTC.

CDR3 sequence: CASSLTGGNTIYF. The CDR3 coding sequence is TGTGCCAGTAGTTTAACGGGGGGAAACACCATATATTTT. The chain recombines TRBV19 with TRBJ1-3, with D hard to call. The CDR3 contains 13 residues. With 5 bases removed from V and 4 bases from J, the gap between germline ends came to 9 bases. The germline gives CDR1 LNHDA, CDR2 SQIVND (reference sequence).

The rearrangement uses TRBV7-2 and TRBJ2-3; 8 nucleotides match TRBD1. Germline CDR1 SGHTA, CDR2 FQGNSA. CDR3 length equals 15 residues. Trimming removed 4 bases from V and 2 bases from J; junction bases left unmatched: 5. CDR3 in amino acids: CASSSTGETTDTQYF. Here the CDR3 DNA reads TGTGCCAGCAGCTCGACAGGGGAAACCACAGATACGCAGTATTTT. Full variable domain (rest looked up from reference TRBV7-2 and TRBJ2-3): GAGVSQSPSNKVTEKGKDVELRCDPISGHTALYWYRQSLGQGLEFLIYFQGNSAPDKSGLPSDRFSAERTGGSVSTLTIQRTQQEDSAVYLCASSSTGETTDTQYFGPGTRLTVL.